This T cell receptor (beta chain) came from a study of T-cell reconstitution after alpha-beta-depleted transplantation in children. Study results and caveats: At around two months after transplant, the alpha-beta T cells were reportedly derived from several hundred expanded clones that came from non-depleted graft cells. Some patients' high day-60 TCRbeta diversity was traced to surviving recipient T cells and thymic progenitors. When one year had passed after transplant, most T-cell counts and diversity came from newly produced T cells.

The library targeted TCRbeta and was prepared with unique molecular identifiers. Each CDR3 protein is one row after TCRdb ran MiXCR on the PCR reads. The sample consists of approximately 500,000 distinct CDR3 sequences, more than 9% of them appearing once. At least ten counts were recorded for this clonotype. The antigen remains undetermined. The sample was PBMCs, taken before TCRalphabeta/CD19-depleted stem cell transplant. This TCR came from a child under 10 years old with inherited bone marrow failure, due to receive a stem cell transplant.

Here the CDR3 DNA reads TGTGCCAGCAGTGGGCCCCCCATGCTAGCGGGAATGACAGATACGCAGTATTTT. Translation gives CASSGPPMLAGMTDTQYF. The chain employs TRBV2 and TRBJ2-3, with 9 bases lining up with TRBD2. Germline values: CDR1 SNHLY, CDR2 FYNNEI. The CDR3 length is 18 residues. Trimming took 4 bases from V and 3 from J; bases not matched to a gene: 14. Complete variable domain (other parts from reference TRBV2 and TRBJ2-3): EPEVTQTPSHQVTQMGQEVILRCVPISNHLYFYWYRQILGQKVEFLVSFYNNEISEKSEIFDDQFSVERPDGSNFTLKIRSTKLEDSAMYFCASSGPPMLAGMTDTQYFGPGTRLTVL.